This TCR beta chain was found in a study of cytomegalovirus exposure and HLA in healthy donors. For the study at large: Around 77% of roughly 400 genotyped donors fell in the Caucasian-associated ancestry cluster.

In the case of this clone: No antigen is known for it.

Study-wide findings and caveats: A later analysis appeared to link common viral pathogens to several of the most significant clusters. About 87% or about 30% of the time was how often most TCR beta V segments were productive, according to an earlier analysis.

PCR employed 60 Vbeta and 13 Jbeta primers. Profiled with immunoSEQ multiplex PCR; TCRdb holds only in-frame clones, not every one. The repertoire holds approximately 190,000 clones, roughly 80% seen once, with around 4% in the top ten. Looked up from germline, CDR1 is SGHRS and CDR2 is YFSETQ. V lost 1 base and J lost 2, with 9 bases in between. CDR3 length: 14 residues. This TCR was recovered from a man aged 50-59 years in good health and CMV-seronegative. Material for sequencing was PBMCs. This sequence joins TRBV5-1 and TRBJ2-5, with D unresolved. The CDR3, as DNA: TGCGCCAGCAGCTTGTGGTCGGGTCAAGAGACCCAGTACTTC. Translated, it gives CASSLWSGQETQYF.